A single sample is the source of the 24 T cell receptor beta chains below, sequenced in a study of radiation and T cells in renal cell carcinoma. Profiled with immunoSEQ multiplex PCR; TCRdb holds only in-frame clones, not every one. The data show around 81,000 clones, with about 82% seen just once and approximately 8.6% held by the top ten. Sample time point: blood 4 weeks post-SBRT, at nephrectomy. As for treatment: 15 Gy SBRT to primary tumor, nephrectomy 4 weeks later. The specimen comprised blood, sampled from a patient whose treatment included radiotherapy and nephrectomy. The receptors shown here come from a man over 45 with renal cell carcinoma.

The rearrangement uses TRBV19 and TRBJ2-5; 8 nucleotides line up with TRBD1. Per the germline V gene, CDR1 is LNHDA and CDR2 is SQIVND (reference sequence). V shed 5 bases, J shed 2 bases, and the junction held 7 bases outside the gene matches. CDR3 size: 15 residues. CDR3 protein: CASSVITGGQETQYF. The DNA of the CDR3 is TGTGCCAGTAGTGTAATCACAGGGGGGCAAGAGACCCAGTACTTC.

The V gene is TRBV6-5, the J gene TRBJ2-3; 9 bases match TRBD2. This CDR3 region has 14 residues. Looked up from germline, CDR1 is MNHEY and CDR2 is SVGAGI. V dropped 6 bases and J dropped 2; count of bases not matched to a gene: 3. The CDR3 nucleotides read TGTGCCAGCAGCCGACTAGCGGACACAGATACGCAGTATTTT. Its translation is CASSRLADTDTQYF.

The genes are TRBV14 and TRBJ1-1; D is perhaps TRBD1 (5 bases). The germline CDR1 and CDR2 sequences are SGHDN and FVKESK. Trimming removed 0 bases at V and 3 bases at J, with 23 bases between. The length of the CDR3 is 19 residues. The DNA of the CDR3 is TGTGCCAGCAGCCAAGACATTCGGACACAAGCCTTTGGGGACACTGAAGCTTTCTTT. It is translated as CASSQDIRTQAFGDTEAFF. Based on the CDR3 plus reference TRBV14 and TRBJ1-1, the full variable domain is EAGVTQFPSHSVIEKGQTVTLRCDPISGHDNLYWYRRVMGKEIKFLLHFVKESKQDESGMPNNRFLAERTGGTYSTLKVQPAELEDSGVYFCASSQDIRTQAFGDTEAFFGQGTRLTVV.

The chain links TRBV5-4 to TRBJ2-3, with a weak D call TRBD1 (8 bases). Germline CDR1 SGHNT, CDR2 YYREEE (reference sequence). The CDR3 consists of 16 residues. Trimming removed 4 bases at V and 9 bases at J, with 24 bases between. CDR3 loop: CASSREVGQGGGTQYF. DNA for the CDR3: TGTGCCAGCAGCCGGGAGGTCGGACAGGGAGGTGGGACGCAGTATTTT.

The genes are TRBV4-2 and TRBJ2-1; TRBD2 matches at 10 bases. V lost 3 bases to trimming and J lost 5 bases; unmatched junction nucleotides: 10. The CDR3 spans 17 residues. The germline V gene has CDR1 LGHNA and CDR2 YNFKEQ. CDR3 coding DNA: TGTGCCAGCAGCCAGGTAGCGGGGGGCGGGGTCCACAATGAGCAGTTCTTC. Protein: CASSQVAGGGVHNEQFF.

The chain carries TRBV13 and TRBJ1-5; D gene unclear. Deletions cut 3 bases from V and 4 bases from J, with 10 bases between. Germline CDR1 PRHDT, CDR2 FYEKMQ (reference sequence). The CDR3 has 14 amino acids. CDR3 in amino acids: CASSFGRRNQPQHF. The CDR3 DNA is TGTGCCAGCAGCTTCGGACGGAGGAATCAGCCCCAGCATTTT.

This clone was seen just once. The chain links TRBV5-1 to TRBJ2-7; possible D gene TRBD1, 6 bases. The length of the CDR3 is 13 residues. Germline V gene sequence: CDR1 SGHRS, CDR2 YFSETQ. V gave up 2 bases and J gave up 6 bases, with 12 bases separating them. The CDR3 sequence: CASSFGQSAEQYF. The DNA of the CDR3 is TGCGCCAGCAGCTTCGGACAGTCGGCCGAGCAGTACTTC.

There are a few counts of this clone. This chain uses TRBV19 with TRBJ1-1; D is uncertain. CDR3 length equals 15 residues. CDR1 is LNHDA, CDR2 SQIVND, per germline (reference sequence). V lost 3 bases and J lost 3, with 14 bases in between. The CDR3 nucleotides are TGTGCCAGTAGTATGGCGTCCCACAGCGACACTGAAGCTTTCTTT. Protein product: CASSMASHSDTEAFF.

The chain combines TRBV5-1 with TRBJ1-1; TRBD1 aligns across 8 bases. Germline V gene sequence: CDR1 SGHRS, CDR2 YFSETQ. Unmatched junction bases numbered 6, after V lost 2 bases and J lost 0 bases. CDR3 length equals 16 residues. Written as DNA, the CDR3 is TGCGCCAGCAGCTTCAGGGGGCCTCCCGTGAACACTGAAGCTTTCTTT. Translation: CASSFRGPPVNTEAFF.

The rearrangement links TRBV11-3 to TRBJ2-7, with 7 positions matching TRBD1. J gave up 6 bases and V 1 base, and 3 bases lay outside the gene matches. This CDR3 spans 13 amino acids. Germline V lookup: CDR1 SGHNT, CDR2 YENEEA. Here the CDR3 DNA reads TGTGCCAGCAGCTTAGGAGGGGGCCGCGAGCAGTACTTC. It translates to CASSLGGGREQYF.

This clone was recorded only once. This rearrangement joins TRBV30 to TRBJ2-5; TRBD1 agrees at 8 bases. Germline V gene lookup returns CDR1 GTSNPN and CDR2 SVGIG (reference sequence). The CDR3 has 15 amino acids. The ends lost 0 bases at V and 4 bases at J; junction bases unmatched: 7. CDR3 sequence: CAWSVPQGARETQYF. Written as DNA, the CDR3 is TGTGCCTGGAGTGTCCCGCAGGGGGCACGAGAGACCCAGTACTTC.

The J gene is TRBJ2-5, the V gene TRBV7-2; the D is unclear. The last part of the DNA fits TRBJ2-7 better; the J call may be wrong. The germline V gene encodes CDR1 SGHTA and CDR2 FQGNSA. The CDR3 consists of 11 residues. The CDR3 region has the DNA TGTGCCAGCAGCTTAGAGTACGAGCAGTACTTC. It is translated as CASSLEYEQYF.

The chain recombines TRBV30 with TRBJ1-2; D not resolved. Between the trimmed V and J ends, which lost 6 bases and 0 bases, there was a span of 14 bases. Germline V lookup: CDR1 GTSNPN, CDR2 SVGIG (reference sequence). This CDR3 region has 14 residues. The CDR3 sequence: CACQRVGPNYGYTF. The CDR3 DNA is TGTGCCTGCCAACGGGTCGGACCTAACTATGGCTACACCTTC.

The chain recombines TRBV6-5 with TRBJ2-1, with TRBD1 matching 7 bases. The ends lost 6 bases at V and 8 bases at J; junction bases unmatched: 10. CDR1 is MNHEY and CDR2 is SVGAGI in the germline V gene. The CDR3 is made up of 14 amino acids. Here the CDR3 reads CASRKETGQDEQFF. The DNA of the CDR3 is TGTGCCAGCAGAAAAGAGACAGGGCAGGATGAGCAGTTCTTC.

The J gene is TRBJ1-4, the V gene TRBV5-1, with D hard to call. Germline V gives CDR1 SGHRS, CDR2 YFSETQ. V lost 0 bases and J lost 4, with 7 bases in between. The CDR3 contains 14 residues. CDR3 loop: CASSLDLNNEKLFF. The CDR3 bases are TGCGCCAGCAGCTTGGACCTGAATAATGAAAAACTGTTTTTT.

The CDR3, as DNA: TGCGCCAGCAGCTCGAGGGGACCGCAGCCCTCCTACGAGCAGTACTTC. Its protein is CASSSRGPQPSYEQYF. This sequence joins TRBV5-1 and TRBJ2-7; D may match TRBD1 or TRBD2 (5 bases each). Trimming removed 3 bases from V and 0 bases from J, with 16 bases in between. This CDR3 has 16 amino acids. Germline lookup yields CDR1 SGHRS and CDR2 YFSETQ.

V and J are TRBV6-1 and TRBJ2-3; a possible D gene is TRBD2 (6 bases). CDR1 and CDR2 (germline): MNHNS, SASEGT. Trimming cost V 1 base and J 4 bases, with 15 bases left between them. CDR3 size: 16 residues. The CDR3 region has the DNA TGTGCCAGCAGTGAAGGATTAGCGGTACGGGCAGATACGCAGTATTTT. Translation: CASSEGLAVRADTQYF.

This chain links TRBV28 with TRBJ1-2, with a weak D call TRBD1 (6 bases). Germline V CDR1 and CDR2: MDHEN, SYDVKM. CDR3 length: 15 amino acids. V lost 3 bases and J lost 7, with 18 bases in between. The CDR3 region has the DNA TGTGCCAGCAGTTTGGCTTACAGAGGGGGGGCTGGCTACACCTTC. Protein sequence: CASSLAYRGGAGYTF.

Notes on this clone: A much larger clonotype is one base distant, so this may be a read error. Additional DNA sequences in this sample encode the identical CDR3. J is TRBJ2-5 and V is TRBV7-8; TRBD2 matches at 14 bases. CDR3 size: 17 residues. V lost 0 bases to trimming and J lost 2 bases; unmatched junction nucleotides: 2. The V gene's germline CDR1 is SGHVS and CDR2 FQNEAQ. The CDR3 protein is CASSLAGLAGVQETQYF. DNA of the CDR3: TGTGCCAGCAGCTTAGCGGGACTAGCGGGAGTTCAAGAGACCCAGTACTTC. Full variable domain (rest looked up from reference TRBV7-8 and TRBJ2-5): GAGVSQSPRYKVAKRGQDVALRCDPISGHVSLFWYQQALGQGPEFLTYFQNEAQLDKSGLPSDRFFAERPEGSVSTLKIQRTQQEDSAVYLCASSLAGLAGVQETQYFGPGTRLLVL.

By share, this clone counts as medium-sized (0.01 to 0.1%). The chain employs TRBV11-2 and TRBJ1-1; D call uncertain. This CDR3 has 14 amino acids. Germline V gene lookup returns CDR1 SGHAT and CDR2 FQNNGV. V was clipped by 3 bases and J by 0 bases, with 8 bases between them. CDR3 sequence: CASSFAQMNTEAFF. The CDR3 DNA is TGTGCCAGCAGCTTCGCACAGATGAACACTGAAGCTTTCTTT.

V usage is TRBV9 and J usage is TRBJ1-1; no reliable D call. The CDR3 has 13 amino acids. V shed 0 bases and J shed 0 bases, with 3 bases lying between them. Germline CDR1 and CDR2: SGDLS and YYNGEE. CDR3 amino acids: CASSVDVNTEAFF. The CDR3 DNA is TGTGCCAGCAGCGTAGACGTGAACACTGAAGCTTTCTTT.

The CDR3 nucleotides read TGCGCCAGCAGCCCCGTCGACAATGGCTACACCTTC. The encoded protein is CASSPVDNGYTF. The V call is TRBV5-1, the J call TRBJ1-2; no firm D call. CDR1 is SGHRS and CDR2 is YFSETQ in the germline V gene. The CDR3 spans 12 residues. V was trimmed by 4 bases and J by 6 bases, leaving 10 bases between them.

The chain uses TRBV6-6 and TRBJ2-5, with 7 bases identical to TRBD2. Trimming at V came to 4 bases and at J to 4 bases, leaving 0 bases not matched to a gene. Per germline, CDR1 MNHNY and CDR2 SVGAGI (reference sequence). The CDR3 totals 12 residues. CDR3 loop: CASSWGGETQYF. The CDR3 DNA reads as TGTGCCAGCAGTTGGGGGGGAGAGACCCAGTACTTC.

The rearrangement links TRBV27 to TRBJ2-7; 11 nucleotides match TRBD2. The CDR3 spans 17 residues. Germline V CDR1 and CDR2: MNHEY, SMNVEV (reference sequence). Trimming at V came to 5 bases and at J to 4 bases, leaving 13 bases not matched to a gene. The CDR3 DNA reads TGTGCCAGCAGTCTCAGGGCAACTAGCGGGAGACTATACGAGCAGTACTTC. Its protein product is CASSLRATSGRLYEQYF.